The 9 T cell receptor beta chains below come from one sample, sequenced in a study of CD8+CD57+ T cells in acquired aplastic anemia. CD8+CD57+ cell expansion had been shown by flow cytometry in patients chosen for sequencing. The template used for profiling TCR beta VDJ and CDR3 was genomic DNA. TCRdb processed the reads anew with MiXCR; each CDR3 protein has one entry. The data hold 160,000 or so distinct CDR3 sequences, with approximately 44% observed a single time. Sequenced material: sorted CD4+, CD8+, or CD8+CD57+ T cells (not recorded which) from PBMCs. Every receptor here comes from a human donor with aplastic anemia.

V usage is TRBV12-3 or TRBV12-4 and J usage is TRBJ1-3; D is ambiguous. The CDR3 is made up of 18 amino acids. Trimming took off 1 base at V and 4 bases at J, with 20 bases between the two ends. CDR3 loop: CASSLESGLGSTGNTIYF. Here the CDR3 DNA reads TGTGCCAGCAGTTTAGAGAGCGGCCTTGGTTCCACGGGAAACACCATATATTTT.

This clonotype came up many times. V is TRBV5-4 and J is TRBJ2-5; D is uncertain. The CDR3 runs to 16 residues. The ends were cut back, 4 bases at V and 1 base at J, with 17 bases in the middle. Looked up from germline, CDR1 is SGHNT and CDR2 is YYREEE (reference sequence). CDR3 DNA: TGTGCCAGCAGCCCCGACTCATCGTCCCCCCAAGAGACCCAGTACTTC. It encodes CASSPDSSSPQETQYF.

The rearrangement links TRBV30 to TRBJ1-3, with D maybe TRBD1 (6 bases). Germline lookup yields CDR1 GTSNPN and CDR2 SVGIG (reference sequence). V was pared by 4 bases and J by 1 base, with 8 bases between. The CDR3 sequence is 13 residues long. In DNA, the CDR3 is TGTGCCTGGAATCAGGGGTCTGGAAACACCATATATTTT. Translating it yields CAWNQGSGNTIYF.

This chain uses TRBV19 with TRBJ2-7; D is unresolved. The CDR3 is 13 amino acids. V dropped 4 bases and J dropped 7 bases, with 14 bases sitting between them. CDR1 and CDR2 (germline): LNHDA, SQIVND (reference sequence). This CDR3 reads CASSNPACNEQYF. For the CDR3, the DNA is TGTGCCAGTAGTAACCCGGCCTGCAATGAGCAGTACTTC.

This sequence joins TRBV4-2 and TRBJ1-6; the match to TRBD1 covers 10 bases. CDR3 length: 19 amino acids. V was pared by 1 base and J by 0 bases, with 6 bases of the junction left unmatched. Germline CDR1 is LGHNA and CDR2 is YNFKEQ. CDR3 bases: TGTGCCAGCAGCCAAGGGGGACAGGGGATGGGCTCCTATAATTCACCCCTCCACTTT. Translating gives CASSQGGQGMGSYNSPLHF.

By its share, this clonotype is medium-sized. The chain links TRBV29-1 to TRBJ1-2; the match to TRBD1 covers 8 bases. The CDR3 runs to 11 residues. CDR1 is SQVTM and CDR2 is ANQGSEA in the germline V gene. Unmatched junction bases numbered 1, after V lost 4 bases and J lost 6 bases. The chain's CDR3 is CSVAGGDGYTF. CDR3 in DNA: TGCAGCGTTGCAGGGGGCGATGGCTACACCTTC.

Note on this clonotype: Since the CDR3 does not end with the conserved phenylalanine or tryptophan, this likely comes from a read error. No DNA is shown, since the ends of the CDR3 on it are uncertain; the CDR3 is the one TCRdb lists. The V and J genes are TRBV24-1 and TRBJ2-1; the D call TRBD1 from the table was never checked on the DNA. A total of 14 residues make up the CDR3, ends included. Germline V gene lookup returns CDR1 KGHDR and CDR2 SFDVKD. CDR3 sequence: CATSDGANTGELFL.

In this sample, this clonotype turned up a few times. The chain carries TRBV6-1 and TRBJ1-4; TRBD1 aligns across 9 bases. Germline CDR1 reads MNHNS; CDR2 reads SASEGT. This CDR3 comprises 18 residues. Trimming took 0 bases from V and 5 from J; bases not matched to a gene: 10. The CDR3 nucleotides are TGTGCCAGCAGTGAAGCCCGGACAGGGGATGCCTGGAATGAAAAACTGTTTTTT. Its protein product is CASSEARTGDAWNEKLFF.

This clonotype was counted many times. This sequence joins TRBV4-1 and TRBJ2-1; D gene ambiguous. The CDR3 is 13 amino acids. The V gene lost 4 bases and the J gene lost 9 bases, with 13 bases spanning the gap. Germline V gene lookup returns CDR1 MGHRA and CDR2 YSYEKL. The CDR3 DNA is TGCGCCAGCAGCCGCCACGGGCCTATTGAGCAGTTCTTC. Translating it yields CASSRHGPIEQFF.